A single sample gave rise to the 26 T cell receptor beta chains below, sequenced in a study of T cell repertoires in cytomegalovirus infection. The antigens for these receptors are not known. TCRdb analysed the reads with MiXCR anew, one entry per CDR3 protein. The table records 40,000 to 60,000 distinct CDR3 sequences, about a fifth of them present only once. Sequenced here: CD8+ T cells from cultured PBMCs, sampled from culture after CMV antigen stimulation. The receptors were gathered from a human donor in good health (CMV status not recorded). Some clones in this sample may be carry-over from other donors' samples.

This clonotype showed up many times. The chain carries TRBV27 and TRBJ1-6; maybe TRBD1 (5 bases). The length of the CDR3 is 16 residues. The V gene lost 2 bases and the J gene lost 8 bases, with 16 bases spanning the gap. Germline V gene lookup returns CDR1 MNHEY and CDR2 SMNVEV (reference sequence). The CDR3 DNA reads TGTGCCAGCAGTTTACGGCCCGGAGGGGCTTATTCACCCCTCCACTTT. It yields the protein CASSLRPGGAYSPLHF.

The CDR3 sequence is CASSPGPRTDTQYF. DNA for the CDR3: TGCGCCAGCAGCCCGGGACCGCGCACAGATACGCAGTATTTT. The chain links TRBV4-1 to TRBJ2-3, with D perhaps TRBD1 or TRBD2 (5 bases each). Deletions cut 4 bases from V and 1 base from J, with 9 bases between. This CDR3 contains 14 residues. Germline loops: CDR1 MGHRA, CDR2 YSYEKL.

This clonotype was counted between two and nine times. This sequence joins TRBV12-3 or TRBV12-4 and TRBJ1-5; TRBD1 agrees at 7 bases. With V trimmed by 6 bases and J by 4 bases, 6 bases remained unmatched. The CDR3 spans 14 residues. CDR3 protein: CASRTRDRNQPQHF. CDR3 bases: TGTGCCAGCAGAACCCGGGACAGAAATCAGCCCCAGCATTTT.

This clonotype was seen many times. The chain links TRBV7-2 to TRBJ2-7, with TRBD1 matching 7 bases. The V and J ends lost 5 bases and 4 bases, in that order; junction bases with no gene match: 8. Germline-derived CDR1 and CDR2 are SGHTA and FQGNSA. CDR3 size: 14 residues. Written as DNA, the CDR3 is TGTGCCAGCAGCCTAGGCACAGGGGCATACGAGCAGTACTTC. It yields the protein CASSLGTGAYEQYF.

This clonotype was recorded many times. The chain uses TRBV7-9 and TRBJ2-7; D ambiguous. CDR3 length equals 14 residues. Germline-derived CDR1 and CDR2 are SEHNR and FQNEAQ (reference sequence). V lost 4 bases, J lost 3 bases, and 13 bases lay in between. CDR3 nucleotides: TGTGCCAGCAGCTCGTCCGGTGCCGTCTACGAGCAGTACTTC. Its translation is CASSSSGAVYEQYF.

The chain employs TRBV6-2 or TRBV6-3 and TRBJ1-5; 10 bases are a match to TRBD1. Germline V CDR1 and CDR2: MNHEY, SVGEGT. Trimming removed 6 bases from V and 5 bases from J; junction bases left unmatched: 4. The CDR3 runs to 14 residues. Here the CDR3 DNA reads TGTGCCAGCAGCCCCGGGACAGGGGATCAGCCCCAGCATTTT. This encodes CASSPGTGDQPQHF.

The chain combines TRBV18 with TRBJ2-3, with D possibly TRBD2 on 5 matching bases. This CDR3 region has 14 residues. CDR1 is KGHSH and CDR2 is LQKENI in the germline V gene. V lost 7 bases and J 2 bases, leaving 13 bases between the germline ends. In nucleotides, the CDR3 is TGTGCCAGCTTCGACAATAGCGTCACAGATACGCAGTATTTT. Translated: CASFDNSVTDTQYF.

This clonotype was detected a few times. This chain links TRBV6-2 or TRBV6-3 with TRBJ2-7; D uncertain. V shed 5 bases and J shed 2 bases, with 4 bases lying between them. Germline CDR1 is MNHEY and CDR2 is SVGEGT. This CDR3 has 11 residues. The CDR3 spells CASSATYEQYF. The CDR3 nucleotides read TGTGCCAGCAGTGCCACCTACGAGCAGTACTTC.

This chain uses TRBV2 with TRBJ1-2; D uncertain. From germline, CDR1 is SNHLY and CDR2 FYNNEI. The CDR3 sequence is 10 residues long. V lost 6 bases to trimming and J lost 4 bases, with 3 bases between them. The CDR3 region is CASRAYGYTF. The CDR3, as DNA: TGTGCCAGCAGAGCCTATGGCTACACCTTC.

The chain links TRBV15 to TRBJ1-5, with unresolved D. This CDR3 is built from 15 residues. Trimming removed 0 bases at V and 5 bases at J, with 11 bases between. Per germline, CDR1 LNHNV and CDR2 YYDKDF (reference sequence). The CDR3 DNA sequence: TGTGCCACCAGCAGAGAACCTAAGGGAGATCAGCCCCAGCATTTT. Its protein product is CATSREPKGDQPQHF.

The DNA for the CDR3 is TGCGCCAGCAGTCCTGGACCCTTCATAAGCTCCTACGAGCAGTACTTC. Its protein is CASSPGPFISSYEQYF. This chain joins TRBV23-1 and TRBJ2-7; no firm D call. TRBV23-1 qualifies as an ORF whose function is uncertain. This CDR3 is built from 16 residues. V dropped 4 bases and J dropped 0 bases, with 16 bases sitting between them.

The chain links TRBV7-8 to TRBJ2-2; 8 positions match TRBD1. Germline V gene data show CDR1 as SGHVS and CDR2 as FQNEAQ. Trimming at V came to 1 base and at J to 3 bases, leaving 7 bases not matched to a gene. The CDR3 length is 17 residues. The CDR3 sequence is CASSLVWTGTYTGELFF. The CDR3, as DNA: TGTGCCAGCAGCTTAGTTTGGACAGGGACGTACACCGGGGAGCTGTTTTTT.

The chain is built from TRBV10-2 and TRBJ1-2; TRBD1 aligns across 7 bases. CDR3 size: 13 residues. CDR1 is WSHSY, CDR2 SAAADI, per germline. The junction had 5 bases not matched to a gene; V was cut back by 4 bases and J by 6 bases. The CDR3 DNA reads as TGCGCCAGCAGTGCTTCAGGGGGAAATGGCTACACCTTC. Residues: CASSASGGNGYTF.

The chain has TRBV7-3 and TRBJ2-2; the D is unclear. The CDR3 runs to 13 residues. V lost 7 bases to trimming and J lost 4 bases, with 10 bases between them. The germline gives CDR1 SGHTA, CDR2 FQGTGA. CDR3 sequence reads: CASMTDGTGELFF. Written as DNA, the CDR3 is TGTGCCAGCATGACGGATGGCACCGGGGAGCTGTTTTTT.

This clonotype has a handful of counts. The CDR3 sequence is CASSYSPGLSTDTQYF. CDR3 in DNA: TGTGCCAGCAGTTACTCCCCGGGACTAAGCACAGATACGCAGTATTTT. The J gene is TRBJ2-3, the V gene TRBV6-5; TRBD2 matches 7 bases. This CDR3 has 16 residues. The germline CDR1 and CDR2 sequences are MNHEY and SVGAGI. After removal of 0 bases from V and 0 bases from J, the junction contained 3 bases not matched to a gene.

This clonotype was detected a few times. The chain uses TRBV29-1 and TRBJ1-2; the D is unclear. There are 16 residues in the CDR3. From germline, CDR1 is SQVTM and CDR2 ANQGSEA. V lost 0 bases and J lost 2, with 16 bases in between. The CDR3 nucleotides are TGCAGCGTTGAAGATCTTGGACCCCCTCGGAACTATGGCTACACCTTC. Translated: CSVEDLGPPRNYGYTF. Based on the CDR3 plus reference TRBV29-1 and TRBJ1-2, the full variable domain is SAVISQKPSRDICQRGTSLTIQCQVDSQVTMMFWYRQQPGQSLTLIATANQGSEATYESGFVIDKFPISRPNLTFSTLTVSNMSPEDSSIYLCSVEDLGPPRNYGYTFGSGTRLTVV.

This chain links TRBV5-4 with TRBJ2-1; 7 bases are a match to TRBD2. Germline CDR1 SGHNT, CDR2 YYREEE (reference sequence). Trimming cost V 4 bases and J 7 bases; bases outside gene matches: 11. This CDR3 comprises 15 residues. The CDR3 nucleotides read TGTGCCAGCAGCGAGAGCGGGGCAAAGGGGAATGAGCAGTTCTTC. It yields the protein CASSESGAKGNEQFF.

This clonotype was found a few times. The V call is TRBV5-1, the J call TRBJ1-1; weak D call: TRBD1 (5 bases). This CDR3 is 16 amino acids long. Trimming removed 2 bases at V and 1 base at J, with 15 bases between. Germline V gives CDR1 SGHRS, CDR2 YFSETQ. DNA of the CDR3: TGCGCCAGCAGCTTTGGCGGGGACGGAAAGAACACTGAAGCTTTCTTT. Translation gives CASSFGGDGKNTEAFF. The full variable domain, its missing parts supplied by reference TRBV5-1 and TRBJ1-1, is KAGVTQTPRYLIKTRGQQVTLSCSPISGHRSVSWYQQTPGQGLQFLFEYFSETQRNKGNFPGRFSGRQFSNSRSEMNVSTLELGDSALYLCASSFGGDGKNTEAFFGQGTRLTVV.

J is TRBJ2-5 and V is TRBV9, with TRBD1 matching 7 bases. From germline, CDR1 is SGDLS and CDR2 YYNGEE. The ends lost 2 bases at V and 2 bases at J; junction bases unmatched: 3. This CDR3 contains 14 residues. In nucleotides, the CDR3 is TGTGCCAGCAGCGTTCAGGGACAGCAAGAGACCCAGTACTTC. Its protein product is CASSVQGQQETQYF.

The rearrangement joins TRBV7-9 to TRBJ2-7; no reliable D call. The CDR3 is 14 residues long. CDR1 and CDR2 (germline): SEHNR, FQNEAQ (reference sequence). V was pared by 0 bases and J by 3 bases, with 9 bases between. The DNA of the CDR3 is TGTGCCAGCAGCTTAGCGCTCGGATTCTACGAGCAGTACTTC. It translates to CASSLALGFYEQYF.

The chain uses TRBV7-8 and TRBJ1-1, with D maybe TRBD1 (6 bases). Germline CDR1 and CDR2: SGHVS and FQNEAQ. The CDR3 runs to 14 residues. Trimming removed 5 bases from V and 1 base from J, with 11 bases in between. For the CDR3, the DNA is TGTGCCAGCAGCCTACAGGGCACGAACACTGAAGCTTTCTTT. Its protein product is CASSLQGTNTEAFF.

This clonotype was found many times. CDR3 sequence reads: CASSWTGDQPQHF. CDR3 sequence (DNA): TGTGCCAGCAGCTGGACAGGGGATCAGCCCCAGCATTTT. This chain links TRBV11-2 with TRBJ1-5; TRBD1 aligns across 9 bases. This CDR3 has 13 residues. Germline trimming cut 4 bases from V and 5 bases from J; bases unmatched to any gene: 0. In germline, CDR1 is SGHAT, CDR2 FQNNGV.

This clonotype turned up a few times. The chain carries TRBV19 and TRBJ2-1, with 11 nucleotides matching TRBD2. The germline V gene encodes CDR1 LNHDA and CDR2 SQIVND (reference sequence). J was trimmed by 7 bases and V by 6 bases; bases with no gene match: 5. The CDR3 has 14 residues. The CDR3 nucleotides are TGTGCCAGTAGACTAGCGGGAGAAGTAAATGAGCAGTTCTTC. Translation: CASRLAGEVNEQFF.

V gene TRBV6-6 combines with J gene TRBJ2-7; 8 nucleotides align to TRBD1. Germline V gives CDR1 MNHNY, CDR2 SVGAGI (reference sequence). V dropped 4 bases and J dropped 6; count of bases not matched to a gene: 8. The CDR3 extends over 14 amino acids. The CDR3 region has the DNA TGTGCCAGCAGTTTACGGCAGGGGGCCGGCGAGCAGTACTTC. Translation: CASSLRQGAGEQYF.

The sample holds a few counts of this clonotype. The chain links TRBV6-6 to TRBJ1-6; D is perhaps TRBD1 (5 bases). V was clipped by 7 bases and J by 6 bases, with 13 bases between them. This CDR3 region has 14 residues. Germline loops: CDR1 MNHNY, CDR2 SVGAGI (reference sequence). CDR3 coding DNA: TGTGCCAGCACCTTTGACAGTCTTAATTCACCCCTCCACTTT. Amino acids: CASTFDSLNSPLHF.

This chain joins TRBV7-2 and TRBJ2-7; 7 bases fit TRBD1. The CDR3 loop spans 15 amino acids. Losses at the gene ends were 4 bases for V and 3 bases for J; bases not matched to a gene: 9. Per germline, CDR1 SGHTA and CDR2 FQGNSA. CDR3 amino acids: CASSSPTGKYYEQYF. Here the CDR3 DNA reads TGTGCCAGCAGCTCTCCGACAGGGAAGTACTACGAGCAGTACTTC.